This section outlines one T cell receptor (beta chain) sequence together with its context. Its antigen remains undetermined. No much larger clonotype is one base removed from it; base qualities were not supplied. The receptor library was made with the immunoSEQ multiplex PCR assay. TCRdb holds this immuneACCESS table with in-frame rearrangements only. Some clones are missing; in checked studies, unresolved V genes explain under half, and the rest has no known cause. The sample table shows over 35,000 clones, and approximately 94% are seen once. Roughly 8.1% of the sample is taken by the ten largest. This sample is part of a study of T cell changes during pregnancy in multiple sclerosis (dated by TCRdb to about 2019). Regarding the complete study: The study examined how the T cell repertoire changed over the course of pregnancy in women with multiple sclerosis.

Inclusive of the bounding cysteine and phenylalanine, the CDR3 is 14 residues long. The retained sequence is limited to the CDR3, 42 bases, with the frame set at the first base. The V end loses 2 bases and the J end loses 5 bases, and a stretch of 15 bases separates them. CDR1 is given as SQVTM and CDR2 as ANQGSEA, both from the germline V gene. In this chain, TRBV29-1 is recombined with TRBJ1-2; too little of a D gene remains to name it. The sequencing used CD8+ T cells from peripheral blood mononuclear cells, collected in the third trimester of pregnancy. This sequence originates from a female donor with multiple sclerosis, enrolled in a pregnancy study. For the CDR3, the sequence is CSVESGSVRYGYTF. The nucleotide sequence is TGCAGCGTTGAATCGGGTTCGGTACGGTATGGCTACACCTTC. This CDR3, with the reference TRBV29-1 and TRBJ1-2 proteins standing in past its ends, gives the full variable domain SAVISQKPSRDICQRGTSLTIQCQVDSQVTMMFWYRQQPGQSLTLIATANQGSEATYESGFVIDKFPISRPNLTFSTLTVSNMSPEDSSIYLCSVESGSVRYGYTFGSGTRLTVV.